What follows is one TCR beta chain and its context. Its antigen is not identified. The record originates from a study of OX40 agonist ivuxolimab in advanced cancers. About the research overall: Clinicians treated patients with ivuxolimab, an agonistic anti-OX40 (CD134) antibody.

Method: immunoSEQ multiplex PCR; TCRdb's copy keeps in-frame clones and lacks some. In the table there are around 90,000 clones, around 87% of which are singletons. Overall study results and limits: On average, a greater number of expanded clones characterised CD8+ T cells relative to CD4+. Some nonresponders also had low normalized T-cell clonal expansion.

The origin of this receptor is an adult with an advanced solid tumor such as melanoma, head and neck, liver or kidney cancer. The input for sequencing was CD4+ or CD8+ T cells sorted from blood, taken in a trial of the OX40 agonist ivuxolimab.

DNA of the CDR3: TGTGCCAGCAGCCCAGGTTCAAGGCGGGGGAGCTCCTACAATGAGCAGTTCTTC. This translates into CASSPGSRRGSSYNEQFF. This chain uses TRBV4-2 with TRBJ2-1; TRBD2 matches at 7 bases. Trimming removed 4 bases from V and 0 bases from J; junction bases left unmatched: 12. CDR1 LGHNA and CDR2 YNFKEQ come from the germline V gene. The CDR3 loop spans 18 amino acids.